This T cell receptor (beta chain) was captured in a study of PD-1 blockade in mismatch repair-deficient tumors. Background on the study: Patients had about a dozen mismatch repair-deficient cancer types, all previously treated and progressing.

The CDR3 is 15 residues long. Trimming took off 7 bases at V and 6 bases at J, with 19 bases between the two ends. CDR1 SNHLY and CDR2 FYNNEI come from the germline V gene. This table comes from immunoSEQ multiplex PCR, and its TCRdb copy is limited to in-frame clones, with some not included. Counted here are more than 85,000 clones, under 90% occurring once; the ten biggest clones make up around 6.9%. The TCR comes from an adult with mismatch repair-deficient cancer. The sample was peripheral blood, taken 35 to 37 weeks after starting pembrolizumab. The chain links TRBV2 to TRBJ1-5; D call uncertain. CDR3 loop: CASTWGRGTGQPQHF. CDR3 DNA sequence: TGTGCCAGCACCTGGGGTCGAGGTACGGGTCAGCCCCAGCATTTT.